The 10 T cell receptor beta chains listed next were all sequenced from one sample in a study of lymphopenia after photon versus proton radiotherapy. Generated by immunoSEQ multiplex PCR, the TCRdb table keeps only in-frame clones and is missing some. Of tens of thousands of clones in the sample, about 83% were seen once. This specimen was peripheral blood, taken from a patient treated with proton-based radiotherapy. All receptors derive from a woman aged 60-75 years with cholangiocarcinoma. Some clones in this sample may be carry-over from other donors' samples.

The chain recombines TRBV14 with TRBJ2-1; tentative D call: TRBD2 (6 bases). CDR1 is SGHDN, CDR2 FVKESK, per germline. The CDR3 is made up of 12 amino acids. Trimming stripped 1 base from V and 14 bases from J, with 12 bases between. The CDR3 DNA reads TGTGCCAGCAGCCAAGTTGTGGGAGGCGAGTTCTTC. This codes for CASSQVVGGEFF.

This clone was detected a few times. The chain combines TRBV5-5 with TRBJ1-1, with TRBD1 matching over 7 bases. Germline V gene lookup returns CDR1 SGHKS and CDR2 YYEKEE (reference sequence). The CDR3 totals 16 residues. The V and J ends lost 2 bases and 0 bases, in that order; junction bases with no gene match: 7. The CDR3 sequence is CASSFYRGEMNTEAFF. The DNA for the CDR3 is TGTGCCAGCAGCTTTTACAGGGGCGAGATGAACACTGAAGCTTTCTTT.

This clone showed up just once. The chain couples TRBV29-1 to TRBJ2-5; D perhaps matches TRBD2 (6 bases). The CDR3 sequence is 13 residues long. V lost 3 bases and J lost 7, with 15 bases in between. Germline loops: CDR1 SQVTM, CDR2 ANQGSEA. CDR3 nucleotides: TGCAGCGTTGAGGGTGGGGCAGCGGGGACCCAGTACTTC. This encodes CSVEGGAAGTQYF.

The chain employs TRBV15 and TRBJ1-1, with D unresolved. The CDR3 sequence is 15 residues long. V was clipped by 0 bases and J by 0 bases, with 8 bases between them. From germline, CDR1 is LNHNV and CDR2 YYDKDF (reference sequence). DNA of the CDR3: TGTGCCACCAGCAGAGAACTTTTAATGAACACTGAAGCTTTCTTT. Residues: CATSRELLMNTEAFF. Full variable domain (remainder filled in from reference TRBV15 and TRBJ1-1): DAMVIQNPRYQVTQFGKPVTLSCSQTLNHNVMYWYQQKSSQAPKLLFHYYDKDFNNEADTPDNFQSRRPNTSFCFLDIRSPGLGDTAMYLCATSRELLMNTEAFFGQGTRLTVV.

In the case of this clone: Given a much more abundant clone one base away, this may be a read error. This chain joins TRBV6-7 and TRBJ2-3; D is undetermined. TRBV6-7 is known as an ORF, though its function is uncertain. V lost 5 bases, J lost 2 bases, and 2 bases lay in between. This CDR3 comprises 11 residues. Here the CDR3 DNA reads TGTGCCAGCAGTCACACAGATACGCAGTATTTT. It translates to CASSHTDTQYF.

This clone was counted once. The chain combines TRBV29-1 with TRBJ1-1; 7 bases are shared with TRBD1. This CDR3 contains 11 residues. Germline V gene data show CDR1 as SQVTM and CDR2 as ANQGSEA. V lost 7 bases to trimming and J lost 10 bases; unmatched junction nucleotides: 9. The CDR3 region has the DNA TGCAGCGGCGGACAGGCCCTGGGAGCTTTCTTT. This encodes CSGGQALGAFF.

The V and J genes are TRBV30 and TRBJ1-6; no clear D. Germline CDR1 and CDR2: GTSNPN and SVGIG (reference sequence). The CDR3 length is 15 residues. The V end was cut by 2 bases, the J end by 10 bases, with 18 bases between. CDR3 nucleotides: TGTGCCTGGAGTCCCAGGACGGGAATAAGGTCACCCCTCCACTTT. Its translation is CAWSPRTGIRSPLHF.

This chain links TRBV18 with TRBJ2-3, with 9 bases fitting TRBD2. Germline loops: CDR1 KGHSH, CDR2 LQKENI. The ends lost 1 base at V and 1 base at J; junction bases unmatched: 3. This CDR3 is built from 16 residues. CDR3 sequence (DNA): TGTGCCAGCTCACCACAGCGCGGGGGGGGCACAGATACGCAGTATTTT. This codes for CASSPQRGGGTDTQYF.

In its sample, this clone was seen once. The V and J genes are TRBV6-1 and TRBJ1-2; the match to TRBD1 covers 10 bases. After removal of 7 bases from V and 4 bases from J, the junction contained 9 bases not matched to a gene. The CDR3 spans 15 residues. Per the germline V gene, CDR1 is MNHNS and CDR2 is SASEGT. The CDR3 DNA reads TGTGCCAGCAATCCCCGGGACAGGGGAGGCTATGGCTACACCTTC. Its protein product is CASNPRDRGGYGYTF.

This chain joins TRBV29-1 and TRBJ2-3, with 8 bases identical to TRBD1. CDR1 is SQVTM and CDR2 is ANQGSEA in the germline V gene. This CDR3 is 14 amino acids long. Trimming took 4 bases from V and 6 from J; bases not matched to a gene: 9. As DNA, the CDR3 is TGCAGCGTTGGGCAGGGGGCAAGTGTGGATACGCAGTATTTT. This codes for CSVGQGASVDTQYF.